The T cell receptor beta chain described here comes from a study of control samples from healthy donors and cancer patients (dated by TCRdb to 2020 to 2022). Libraries were built with the immunoSEQ multiplex PCR assay. TCRdb limited this immuneACCESS table to in-frame rearrangements with V and J called. A share of clones is missing; checked studies link under half to unresolved V genes, and the rest is unexplained. The sample yields about 130,000 clones; 75% to 95% were counted once. The ten largest account for roughly 2.7% of the sample. This clone was detected only once. Its antigen target is currently unknown. Base qualities are not at hand, and no much larger clone is one base apart. Sequencing was done on a sample of blood. This TCR derives from a man between 18 and 35 years old in good health.

The base sequence is TGTGCCAGCAGATACGACCGGGACAGCTCCACTGAAGCTTTCTTT. This is translated as CASRYDRDSSTEAFF. The V and J segments used are TRBV6-2 or TRBV6-3 and TRBJ1-1, with 7 bases aligning to TRBD1. CDR1 and CDR2 were assigned from the germline V gene as MNHEY and SVGEGT. Germline trimming amounts to 6 bases on V and 4 bases on J, with 11 as the count of junction bases outside the gene matches. The CDR3 contains 15 residues, cysteine and phenylalanine counted. Just CDR3 DNA is preserved here, 45 bases in frame from base 1.